These 13 T cell receptor beta chains share one sample of origin, sequenced in a study of glioma-infiltrating T cells after dendritic cell vaccination. Using immunoSEQ multiplex PCR, the repertoire was profiled, and TCRdb retains in-frame clones only, with some absent. The sample carries approximately 100,000 clones, roughly 76% recorded once. The sample in question was blood, obtained before dendritic cell vaccination. These receptors came from a human donor with glioblastoma.

This rearrangement joins TRBV11-1 to TRBJ1-1; possible D gene TRBD1, 5 bases. CDR3 size: 15 residues. Trimming stripped 5 bases from V and 4 bases from J, with 17 bases between. Germline V gives CDR1 SGHAT, CDR2 FQDESV (reference sequence). The CDR3 sequence is CASSRQFQGSTEAFF. In DNA, the CDR3 is TGTGCCAGCAGCCGCCAATTCCAGGGATCCACTGAAGCTTTCTTT.

This chain links TRBV27 with TRBJ1-6, with D unclear. CDR1 and CDR2 (germline): MNHEY, SMNVEV (reference sequence). The V gene lost 3 bases and the J gene lost 4 bases, with 4 bases spanning the gap. This CDR3 is 13 amino acids long. The CDR3 nucleotides are TGTGCCAGCAGTTTCTATTATAATTCACCCCTCCACTTT. Its protein product is CASSFYYNSPLHF.

This clone was counted a few times. The chain combines TRBV10-1 with TRBJ2-1, with TRBD2 identical over 9 bases. V dropped 9 bases and J dropped 7; count of bases not matched to a gene: 7. Germline V CDR1 and CDR2: WNHNN, SYGVQD (reference sequence). CDR3 length: 13 amino acids. CDR3 sequence (DNA): TGCGCCAGTTCCGGGACTAGCTTGAATGAGCAGTTCTTC. The encoded protein is CASSGTSLNEQFF.

The chain uses TRBV18 and TRBJ1-1; the D gene is possibly TRBD1 (5 bases). Germline loops: CDR1 KGHSH, CDR2 LQKENI. The CDR3 has 15 residues. The V end was cut by 0 bases, the J end by 6 bases, with 14 bases between. Here the CDR3 DNA reads TGTGCCAGCTCACCACCGGCAGGGATAGGGGCTGAAGCTTTCTTT. Protein: CASSPPAGIGAEAFF.

This chain connects TRBV4-1 to TRBJ1-6, with TRBD1 matching 9 bases. The germline gives CDR1 MGHRA, CDR2 YSYEKL. CDR3 length: 13 amino acids. The ends lost 8 bases at V and 4 bases at J; junction bases unmatched: 0. CDR3 in DNA: TGCGCCAGCGGACAGGGGTATAATTCACCCCTCCACTTT. Translating it yields CASGQGYNSPLHF.

The DNA for the CDR3 is TGTGCCAGCTCACACGGACAGATCTACGAGCAGTACTTC. Translating gives CASSHGQIYEQYF. The V call is TRBV18, the J call TRBJ2-7; maybe TRBD1 (6 bases). The CDR3 loop spans 13 amino acids. V was shortened by 4 bases and J by 3 bases, with 10 bases between the two germline ends. Germline V lookup: CDR1 KGHSH, CDR2 LQKENI.

The genes are TRBV7-2 and TRBJ2-5, with TRBD2 as a possible D gene (6 bases). With 5 bases removed from V and 4 bases from J, the gap between germline ends came to 14 bases. In germline, CDR1 is SGHTA, CDR2 FQGNSA. CDR3 size: 14 residues. The DNA for the CDR3 is TGTGCCAGCAGCCTCGAGGGACTTTCAGAGACCCAGTACTTC. Its protein is CASSLEGLSETQYF.

CDR3 bases: TGTGCCACGCAAAAGTTACCGTCGGGGGAAGATGGCTACACCTTC. It translates to CATQKLPSGEDGYTF. The chain carries TRBV6-1 and TRBJ1-2; tentative D call: TRBD1 (5 bases). The V end was cut by 10 bases, the J end by 6 bases, with 24 bases between. The CDR3 extends over 15 amino acids. Germline V lookup: CDR1 MNHNS, CDR2 SASEGT.

The rearrangement links TRBV4-1 to TRBJ1-4; D gene unclear. The CDR3 contains 17 residues. V was pared by 0 bases and J by 8 bases, with 19 bases between. The germline CDR1 and CDR2 sequences are MGHRA and YSYEKL. DNA of the CDR3: TGCGCCAGCAGCCAAGAACCCCCGGGCCCAGCGGGGGAAAAACTGTTTTTT. Residues: CASSQEPPGPAGEKLFF.

The J gene is TRBJ2-5, the V gene TRBV2, with D possibly matching TRBD2 (6 bases). In germline, CDR1 is SNHLY, CDR2 FYNNEI. This CDR3 region has 13 residues. Trimming left V 8 bases short and J 2 bases short, with 12 bases between. CDR3 loop: CASDLGLQETQYF. The CDR3 DNA sequence: TGTGCCAGCGACCTTGGACTACAAGAGACCCAGTACTTC.

The chain has TRBV7-6 and TRBJ2-1; D remains unclear. The V end lost 3 bases, the J end lost 0 bases, and 9 bases lay between the germline ends. Germline V gene lookup returns CDR1 SGHVS and CDR2 FNYEAQ. The CDR3 runs to 15 residues. The CDR3 is CASSLGPNSYNEQFF. In DNA form, the CDR3 reads TGTGCCAGCAGCTTGGGCCCAAACTCCTACAATGAGCAGTTCTTC.

The CDR3 DNA follows: TGTGCCAGCAGTTTAAGGGGGACAGGTCGGAGCTCCTACGAGCAGTACTTC. This codes for CASSLRGTGRSSYEQYF. The chain combines TRBV27 with TRBJ2-7; 8 bases fit TRBD1. Losses at the gene ends were 2 bases for V and 0 bases for J; bases not matched to a gene: 9. Germline values: CDR1 MNHEY, CDR2 SMNVEV (reference sequence). The CDR3 runs to 17 residues.

The rearrangement links TRBV7-8 to TRBJ1-5, with D perhaps TRBD1 (5 bases). V lost 2 bases and J lost 0, with 11 bases in between. Per germline, CDR1 SGHVS and CDR2 FQNEAQ. This CDR3 spans 16 amino acids. The CDR3 loop reads CASSLRRVFSNQPQHF. CDR3 in DNA: TGTGCCAGCAGCTTACGCAGGGTGTTTAGCAATCAGCCCCAGCATTTT.